These 6 T cell receptor beta chains share one sample of origin, sequenced in a study of cytomegalovirus exposure and HLA in healthy donors. The study ran its PCR with 60 Vbeta and 13 Jbeta primers. Produced via immunoSEQ multiplex PCR; TCRdb's table is partial and in-frame only. The sample yields about 130,000 clones, about 82% seen once. Sequencing input: PBMCs. The origin of the receptors is a man aged 25-40 years in good health and CMV-seronegative.

The chain combines TRBV5-1 with TRBJ1-2; 8 bases match TRBD1. V lost 3 bases to trimming and J lost 8 bases; unmatched junction nucleotides: 6. Germline V CDR1 and CDR2: SGHRS, YFSETQ. CDR3 length: 13 amino acids. CDR3 residues: CASSSQQGEGYTF. As DNA, the CDR3 is TGCGCCAGCAGCTCGCAACAGGGGGAGGGCTACACCTTC.

V and J are TRBV10-3 and TRBJ2-1, with TRBD1 matching 10 bases. The CDR3 totals 14 residues. In germline, CDR1 is ENHRY, CDR2 SYGVKD. Trimming removed 5 bases from V and 10 bases from J; junction bases left unmatched: 8. For the CDR3, the DNA is TGTGCCATCAGTAAAGGGACAGGGGTAAGCGAGCAGTTCTTC. Translation: CAISKGTGVSEQFF.

This clone was seen once. The CDR3 nucleotides are TGTGCCAGTAGTATAACCGGGGGGGCCGGGAGTGAGCAGTTCTTC. This codes for CASSITGGAGSEQFF. The V call is TRBV19, the J call TRBJ2-1; 8 bases are a match to TRBD2. The V gene end was trimmed by 2 bases and the J gene end by 9 bases; junction bases not matched to a gene: 9. Per the germline V gene, CDR1 is LNHDA and CDR2 is SQIVND (reference sequence). The length of the CDR3 is 15 residues. The whole variable domain, filled in from reference TRBV19 and TRBJ2-1, reads DGGITQSPKYLFRKEGQNVTLSCEQNLNHDAMYWYRQDPGQGLRLIYYSQIVNDFQKGDIAEGYSVSREKKESFPLTVTSAQKNPTAFYLCASSITGGAGSEQFFGPGTRLTVL.

This chain connects TRBV15 to TRBJ1-4; D possibly corresponds to TRBD1 (5 bases). CDR1 is LNHNV, CDR2 YYDKDF, per germline (reference sequence). CDR3 length: 14 amino acids. V shed 3 bases and J shed 4 bases, with 9 bases lying between them. CDR3 loop: CATSRRGLNEKLFF. Written as DNA, the CDR3 is TGTGCCACCAGCAGGCGGGGCCTTAATGAAAAACTGTTTTTT.

CDR3 in amino acids: CASSVGTGPYEQYF. Written as DNA, the CDR3 is TGTGCCAGCAGCGTCGGGACAGGGCCTTACGAGCAGTACTTC. The rearrangement links TRBV6-5 to TRBJ2-7; the match to TRBD1 covers 9 bases. V shed 6 bases and J 4 bases; nucleotides not matched to a gene: 7. Per the germline V gene, CDR1 is MNHEY and CDR2 is SVGAGI. CDR3 length equals 14 residues.

The table lists this clone with a few counts. This sequence joins TRBV29-1 and TRBJ2-3; maybe TRBD2 (6 bases). The ends were cut back, 8 bases at V and 0 bases at J, with 18 bases in the middle. Germline CDR1 and CDR2: SQVTM and ANQGSEA. CDR3 length equals 15 residues. CDR3 sequence: CSTLGGTFSTDTQYF. The CDR3 region has the DNA TGCAGCACCCTGGGGGGAACTTTTAGCACAGATACGCAGTATTTT.